A selection of T cell receptor beta chains follows, all from one sample in a study of blood T cell repertoires in COVID-19. Sequencing was performed with immunoSEQ multiplex PCR; in TCRdb, only in-frame clones are kept and a portion is missing. The sample contains 150,000 to 200,000 clones, 92% of which appear only once. The sample comprised peripheral blood. Source of these receptors: a man aged 25 to 40 with COVID-19, enrolled during active disease. CDR3s include the opening cysteine and the closing phenylalanine or tryptophan. The order of the fields is J gene, CDR3 length, clone size, D gene, V gene, CDR3 DNA, CDR3 protein. D genes are given only for firm matches. A row's size may be missing; if present it is once, few, many or a size class.

j_call: TRBJ2-7
cdr3_length: 15
clone_size: -
d_call: -
v_call: TRBV9
cdr3_nt: TGTGCCAGCAGCGCGACGGGGGACTTTGCCTACGAGCAGTACTTC
cdr3_aa: CASSATGDFAYEQYF

j_call: TRBJ1-1
cdr3_length: 15
clone_size: -
d_call: TRBD1
v_call: TRBV5-6
cdr3_nt: TGTGCCAGCAGCTGGGGGACAGGGGCGGCCACTGAAGCTTTCTTT
cdr3_aa: CASSWGTGAATEAFF

j_call: TRBJ2-1
cdr3_length: 18
clone_size: -
d_call: TRBD1
v_call: TRBV7-2
cdr3_nt: TGTGCCAGCAGCTTATTGGCCGGTGGGACAGGGGTATGGAATGAGCAGTTCTTC
cdr3_aa: CASSLLAGGTGVWNEQFF

j_call: TRBJ2-7
cdr3_length: 11
clone_size: -
d_call: -
v_call: TRBV29-1
cdr3_nt: TGCAGCGTTCTAGCCTCCTACGAGCAGTACTTC
cdr3_aa: CSVLASYEQYF

j_call: TRBJ1-1
cdr3_length: 13
clone_size: -
d_call: -
v_call: TRBV19
cdr3_nt: TGTGCCAGTAGGGTACAGGGTAGGGCTGAAGCTTTCTTT
cdr3_aa: CASRVQGRAEAFF

j_call: TRBJ1-2
cdr3_length: 14
clone_size: -
d_call: TRBD1
v_call: TRBV29-1
cdr3_nt: TGCAGCGTGGGGACAGGGGCTCTGGACTATGGCTACACCTTC
cdr3_aa: CSVGTGALDYGYTF

j_call: TRBJ2-7
cdr3_length: 14
clone_size: -
d_call: -
v_call: TRBV28
cdr3_nt: TGTGCCAGCACCCGCGACTCGACCCGGGGGGAGCAGTACTTC
cdr3_aa: CASTRDSTRGEQYF

j_call: TRBJ1-6
cdr3_length: 13
clone_size: -
d_call: TRBD1
v_call: TRBV10-3
cdr3_nt: TGTGCCATCAGTGGACAGGGGGACTCACCCCTCCACTTT
cdr3_aa: CAISGQGDSPLHF

j_call: TRBJ1-2
cdr3_length: 16
clone_size: few
d_call: TRBD1
v_call: TRBV19
cdr3_nt: TGTGCCAGTAGTGATCAGACAGGGGGAAAAGTTTATGGCTACACCTTC
cdr3_aa: CASSDQTGGKVYGYTF

j_call: TRBJ1-4
cdr3_length: 15
clone_size: -
d_call: TRBD1
v_call: TRBV19
cdr3_nt: TGTGCCAGTAGTACTCGACAGGGGCCTAATGAAAAACTGTTTTTT
cdr3_aa: CASSTRQGPNEKLFF

j_call: TRBJ2-2
cdr3_length: 13
clone_size: -
d_call: TRBD1
v_call: TRBV11-3
cdr3_nt: TGTGCCAGCAGGGGACAGGGGACCGGGGAGCTGTTTTTT
cdr3_aa: CASRGQGTGELFF

j_call: TRBJ2-5
cdr3_length: 15
clone_size: -
d_call: TRBD1
v_call: TRBV18
cdr3_nt: TGTGCCAGCTCACCACCAGTGGGACAGGGAGAGACCCAGTACTTC
cdr3_aa: CASSPPVGQGETQYF

j_call: TRBJ2-5
cdr3_length: 16
clone_size: -
d_call: TRBD2
v_call: TRBV5-1
cdr3_nt: TGCGCCAGCAGTATTGCGTCTAGCGGGGGCCAAGAGACCCAGTACTTC
cdr3_aa: CASSIASSGGQETQYF

j_call: TRBJ1-2
cdr3_length: 17
clone_size: once
d_call: TRBD1
v_call: TRBV2
cdr3_nt: TGTGCCAGCAGTGAAAATTTAGGGGGCGCGATGGCGTATGGCTACACCTTC
cdr3_aa: CASSENLGGAMAYGYTF